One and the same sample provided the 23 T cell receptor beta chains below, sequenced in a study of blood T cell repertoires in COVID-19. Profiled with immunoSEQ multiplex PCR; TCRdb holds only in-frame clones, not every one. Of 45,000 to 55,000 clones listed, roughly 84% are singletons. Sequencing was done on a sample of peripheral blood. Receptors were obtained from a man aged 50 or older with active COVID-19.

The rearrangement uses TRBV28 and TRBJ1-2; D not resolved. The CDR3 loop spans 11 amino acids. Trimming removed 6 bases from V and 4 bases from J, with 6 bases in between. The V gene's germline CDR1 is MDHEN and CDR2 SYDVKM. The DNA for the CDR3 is TGTGCCAGCAGAGCATTCTATGGCTACACCTTC. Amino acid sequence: CASRAFYGYTF.

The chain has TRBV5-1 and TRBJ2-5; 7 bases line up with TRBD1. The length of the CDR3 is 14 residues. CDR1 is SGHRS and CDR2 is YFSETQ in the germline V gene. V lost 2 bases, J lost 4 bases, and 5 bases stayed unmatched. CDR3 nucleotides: TGCGCCAGCAGCTTACAGGGGAAAGGAGAGACCCAGTACTTC. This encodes CASSLQGKGETQYF.

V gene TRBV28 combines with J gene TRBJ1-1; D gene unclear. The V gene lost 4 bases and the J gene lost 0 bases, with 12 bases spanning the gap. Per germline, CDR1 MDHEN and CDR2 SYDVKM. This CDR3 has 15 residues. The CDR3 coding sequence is TGTGCCAGCAGTTCTAGTAACCACATGAACACTGAAGCTTTCTTT. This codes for CASSSSNHMNTEAFF.

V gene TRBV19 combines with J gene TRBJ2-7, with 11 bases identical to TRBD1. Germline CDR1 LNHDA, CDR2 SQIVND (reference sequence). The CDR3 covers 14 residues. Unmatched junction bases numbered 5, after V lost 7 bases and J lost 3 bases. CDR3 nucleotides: TGTGCCAGTACCCCGGGACAGGGGGACTACGAGCAGTACTTC. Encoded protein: CASTPGQGDYEQYF.

The DNA for the CDR3 is TGTGCCAGCAGCCAGCAACAGGGGGAGCAGTACTTC. It translates to CASSQQQGEQYF. This chain uses TRBV4-2 with TRBJ2-7; 7 nucleotides agree with TRBD1. Germline loops: CDR1 LGHNA, CDR2 YNFKEQ. The CDR3 is made up of 12 amino acids. The V and J ends lost 3 bases and 7 bases, in that order; junction bases with no gene match: 3.

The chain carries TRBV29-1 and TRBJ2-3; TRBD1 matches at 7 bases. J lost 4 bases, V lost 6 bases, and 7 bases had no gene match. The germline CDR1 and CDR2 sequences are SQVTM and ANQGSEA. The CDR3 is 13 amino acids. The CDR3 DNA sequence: TGCAGCGTCGAGAACAGGGGCGCAGATACGCAGTATTTT. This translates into CSVENRGADTQYF.

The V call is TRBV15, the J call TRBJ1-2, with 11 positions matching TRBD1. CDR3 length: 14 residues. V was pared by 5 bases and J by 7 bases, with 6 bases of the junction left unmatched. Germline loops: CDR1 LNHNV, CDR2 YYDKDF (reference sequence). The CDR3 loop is CATSRDRGEGGYTF. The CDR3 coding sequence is TGTGCCACCAGCCGGGACAGGGGGGAGGGTGGCTACACCTTC.

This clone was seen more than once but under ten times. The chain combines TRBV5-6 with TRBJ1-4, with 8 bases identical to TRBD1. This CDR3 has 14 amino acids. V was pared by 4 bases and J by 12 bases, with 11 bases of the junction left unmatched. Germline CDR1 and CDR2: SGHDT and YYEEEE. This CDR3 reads CASSPGTGLRELFF. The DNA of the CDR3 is TGTGCCAGCAGCCCCGGGACAGGCCTCCGGGAACTGTTTTTT.

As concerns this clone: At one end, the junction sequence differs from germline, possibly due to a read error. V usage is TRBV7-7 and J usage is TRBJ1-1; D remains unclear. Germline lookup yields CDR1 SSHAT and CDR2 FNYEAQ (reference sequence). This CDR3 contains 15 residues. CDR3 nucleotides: TGTGCTAGCAGCCCGCCAGGTGAGCCCGGCACTGAAGCTTTCTTT. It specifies CASSPPGEPGTEAFF.

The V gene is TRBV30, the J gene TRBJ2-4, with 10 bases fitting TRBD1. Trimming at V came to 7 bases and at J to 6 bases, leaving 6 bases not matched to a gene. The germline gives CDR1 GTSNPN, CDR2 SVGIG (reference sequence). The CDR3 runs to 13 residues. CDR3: CASGTGDTNIQYF. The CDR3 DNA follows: TGTGCCTCCGGGACAGGGGATACAAACATTCAGTACTTC.

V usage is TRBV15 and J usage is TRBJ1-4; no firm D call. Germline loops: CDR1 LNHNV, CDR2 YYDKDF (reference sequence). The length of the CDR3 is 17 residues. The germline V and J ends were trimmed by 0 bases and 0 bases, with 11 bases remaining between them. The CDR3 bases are TGTGCCACCAGCAGAGATCCCTATAGTGCAACTAATGAAAAACTGTTTTTT. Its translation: CATSRDPYSATNEKLFF.

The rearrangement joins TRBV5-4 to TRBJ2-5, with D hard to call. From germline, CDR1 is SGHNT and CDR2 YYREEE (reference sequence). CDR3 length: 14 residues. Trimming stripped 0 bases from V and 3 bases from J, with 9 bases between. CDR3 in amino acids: CASSLDSMKETQYF. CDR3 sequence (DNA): TGTGCCAGCAGCTTGGACAGTATGAAAGAGACCCAGTACTTC.

CDR3 in amino acids: CASTYRGYTEAFF. The CDR3 DNA is TGTGCCAGCACTTACAGGGGGTACACTGAAGCTTTCTTT. This chain uses TRBV12-3 or TRBV12-4 with TRBJ1-1; 8 positions agree with TRBD1. Trimming took 7 bases from V and 3 from J; bases not matched to a gene: 4. The CDR3 has 13 amino acids.

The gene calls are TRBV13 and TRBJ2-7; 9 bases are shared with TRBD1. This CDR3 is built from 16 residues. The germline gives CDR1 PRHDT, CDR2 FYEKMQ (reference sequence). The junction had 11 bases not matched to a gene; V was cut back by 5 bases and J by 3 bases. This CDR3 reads CASSASGTGFSYEQYF. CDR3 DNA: TGTGCCAGCAGCGCCTCCGGGACAGGGTTTAGCTACGAGCAGTACTTC.

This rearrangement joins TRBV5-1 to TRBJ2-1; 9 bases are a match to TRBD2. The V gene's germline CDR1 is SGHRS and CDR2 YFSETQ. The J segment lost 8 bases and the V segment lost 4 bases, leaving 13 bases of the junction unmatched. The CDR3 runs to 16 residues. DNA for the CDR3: TGCGCCAGCAGCCAATTGACTAGCGGATTTGGGGATGAGCAGTTCTTC. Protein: CASSQLTSGFGDEQFF.

Written as DNA, the CDR3 is TGTGCCAGCAGGGCAGGGGGTAGCACAGATACGCAGTATTTT. It encodes CASRAGGSTDTQYF. The chain has TRBV6-6 and TRBJ2-3, with 7 bases fitting TRBD1. This CDR3 is built from 14 residues. Germline CDR1 and CDR2: MNHNY and SVGAGI (reference sequence). The V and J ends lost 6 bases and 0 bases, in that order; junction bases with no gene match: 3.

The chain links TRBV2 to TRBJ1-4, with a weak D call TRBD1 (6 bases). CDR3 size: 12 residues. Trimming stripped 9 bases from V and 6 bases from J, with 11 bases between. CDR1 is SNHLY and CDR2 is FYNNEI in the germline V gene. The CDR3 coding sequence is TGTGCCAGTGAGACAGGAGATGAAAAACTGTTTTTT. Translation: CASETGDEKLFF.

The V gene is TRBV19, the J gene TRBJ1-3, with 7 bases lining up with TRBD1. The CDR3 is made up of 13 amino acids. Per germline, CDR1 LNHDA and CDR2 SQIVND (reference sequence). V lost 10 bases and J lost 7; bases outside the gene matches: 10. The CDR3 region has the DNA TGTGCCATCCCGACAGGGCGGAGGAACACCATATATTTT. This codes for CAIPTGRRNTIYF.

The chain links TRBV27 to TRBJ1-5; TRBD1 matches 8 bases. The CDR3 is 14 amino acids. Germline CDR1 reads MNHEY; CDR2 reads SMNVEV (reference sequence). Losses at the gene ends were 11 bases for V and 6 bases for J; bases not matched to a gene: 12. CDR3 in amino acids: CAPGFWTGRQPQHF. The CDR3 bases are TGTGCCCCCGGGTTTTGGACAGGGCGTCAGCCCCAGCATTTT.

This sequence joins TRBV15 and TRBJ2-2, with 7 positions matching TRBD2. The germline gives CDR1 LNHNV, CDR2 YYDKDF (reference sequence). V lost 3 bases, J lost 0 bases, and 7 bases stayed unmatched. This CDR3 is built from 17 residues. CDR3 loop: CATSSTTSLTNTGELFF. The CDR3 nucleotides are TGTGCCACCAGCAGTACGACTAGCCTTACGAACACCGGGGAGCTGTTTTTT. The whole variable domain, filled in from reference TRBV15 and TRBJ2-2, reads DAMVIQNPRYQVTQFGKPVTLSCSQTLNHNVMYWYQQKSSQAPKLLFHYYDKDFNNEADTPDNFQSRRPNTSFCFLDIRSPGLGDTAMYLCATSSTTSLTNTGELFFGEGSRLTVL.

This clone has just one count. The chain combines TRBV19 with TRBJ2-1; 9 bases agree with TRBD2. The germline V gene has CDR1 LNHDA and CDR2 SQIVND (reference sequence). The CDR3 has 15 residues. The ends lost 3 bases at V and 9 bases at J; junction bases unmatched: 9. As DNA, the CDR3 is TGTGCCAGTAGTATCGTGGTAGCGGGAGACAGTGAGCAGTTCTTC. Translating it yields CASSIVVAGDSEQFF.

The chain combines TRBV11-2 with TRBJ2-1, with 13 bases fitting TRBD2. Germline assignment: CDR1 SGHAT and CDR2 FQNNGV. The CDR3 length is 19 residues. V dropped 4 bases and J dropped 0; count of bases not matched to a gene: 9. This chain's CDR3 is CASSYRLAGGQGSYNEQFF. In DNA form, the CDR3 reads TGTGCCAGCAGCTACCGACTAGCGGGGGGCCAGGGCTCCTACAATGAGCAGTTCTTC.

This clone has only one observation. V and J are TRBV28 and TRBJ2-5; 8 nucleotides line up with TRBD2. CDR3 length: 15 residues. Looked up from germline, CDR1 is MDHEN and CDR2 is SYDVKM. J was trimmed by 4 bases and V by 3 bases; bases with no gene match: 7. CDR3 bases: TGTGCCAGCAGTTTCGGTCGGGGGGGCACAGAGACCCAGTACTTC. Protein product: CASSFGRGGTETQYF.